This is a list of T cell receptor beta chains from one sample in a study of response to subunit inactivated influenza vaccine. TCRdb used MiXCR to reprocess the RT-PCR reads, holding one entry per CDR3 protein. The sample consists of roughly 570,000 distinct CDR3 sequences, under 15% of them appearing once. This sample comprised PBMCs from blood, obtained roughly 47 days after vaccination. All receptors come from a man aged 45 to 65 who received an inactivated influenza vaccine. Each CDR3 is given with its conserved first and last residue. D genes are given only for firm matches. The size field is filled for only some rows; it gives once, few, many or a size class.

>few|TRBV28|TRBJ1-2|14|-
TGTGCCAGCAGGGGGCTTGGGCAGAACTATGGCTACACCTTC
CASRGLGQNYGYTF
>few|TRBV10-3|TRBJ2-1|16|TRBD2
TGTGCCATCAGTTCTTCAGGGGCGGGAGGAGGCAATGAGCAGTTCTTC
CAISSSGAGGGNEQFF
>-|TRBV29-1|TRBJ2-5|13|TRBD2
TGCAGCGTAGGAGCGGGGGGGCCCGAGACCCAGTACTTC
CSVGAGGPETQYF
>-|TRBV7-8|TRBJ2-7|15|TRBD2
TGTGCCAGCAGCTACCGACTAGCGCGGGGCCTCGAGCAGTACTTC
CASSYRLARGLEQYF
>-|TRBV28|TRBJ1-3|13|-
TGTGCCAGCAGTTTAGGAGTGGGAAACACCATATATTTT
CASSLGVGNTIYF
>-|TRBV5-1|TRBJ2-1|16|-
TGCGCCAGCAGCGCTGGGGGCTCCTGGGGCTACAATGAGCAGTTCTTC
CASSAGGSWGYNEQFF
>many|TRBV9|TRBJ2-7|15|-
TGTGCCAGCAGCGTAGGTAGCGGAAGCTCCTACGAGCAGTACTTC
CASSVGSGSSYEQYF
>-|TRBV20-1|TRBJ1-5|16|-
TGCAGTGCTGAACCACTGACAATGGAGGGCAATCAGCCCCAGCATTTT
CSAEPLTMEGNQPQHF
>-|TRBV30|TRBJ1-1|13|-
TGTGCCTGGAGTGTACGCAGGAACACTGAAGCTTTCTTT
CAWSVRRNTEAFF
>-|TRBV7-8|TRBJ2-6|14|-
TGTGCCAGCAGCTTAGTTCCCGGGGCCAACGTCCTGACTTTC
CASSLVPGANVLTF
>few|TRBV6-2/TRBV6-3|TRBJ2-1|15|TRBD2
TGTGCCAGCAGTCGACTAGCGGGTGGGAACTATGAGCAGTTCTTC
CASSRLAGGNYEQFF
>once|TRBV11-2|TRBJ2-3|16|TRBD2
TGTGCCAGCAGCCCCCACGGGCTAGCGGGCACAGATACGCAGTATTTT
CASSPHGLAGTDTQYF
>few|TRBV9|TRBJ1-6|16|-
TGTGCCAGCAGCGTAGGAAGCGCAGAGCTTAATTCACCCCTCCACTTT
CASSVGSAELNSPLHF
>few|TRBV20-1|TRBJ1-1|13|TRBD1
TGCAGTGCTAGGTGGGACAGGGGTTTTGAAGCTTTCTTT
CSARWDRGFEAFF
>few|TRBV5-6|TRBJ1-5|14|-
TGTGCCAGCAGCTTGATGGGAACCAATCAGCCCCAGCATTTT
CASSLMGTNQPQHF
>-|TRBV28|TRBJ2-1|15|TRBD2
TGTGCCAGCAGAAAGACTAGCGGGACTTACAATGAGCAGTTCTTC
CASRKTSGTYNEQFF
>-|TRBV11-2|TRBJ2-3|16|TRBD2
TGTGCCAGCAGAAGGGCTTACGGGGGGGCCAGAGATACGCAGTATTTT
CASRRAYGGARDTQYF
>few|TRBV29-1|TRBJ2-5|16|-
TGCAGCGTTGAAGGGGTGGCGGTAGCGGAGGGAGAGACCCAGTACTTC
CSVEGVAVAEGETQYF
>few|TRBV25-1|TRBJ2-2|14|-
TGTGCCAGCAGTTTGGGGGCGGCCACCGGGGAGCTGTTTTTT
CASSLGAATGELFF
>-|TRBV5-4|TRBJ2-1|12|-
TGTGCCAGCACGGGACATTACAATGAGCAGTTCTTC
CASTGHYNEQFF
>-|TRBV5-1|TRBJ2-7|15|-
TGCGCCAGCAGCTTAGGAGGGGGGGATATCTACGAGCAGTACTTC
CASSLGGGDIYEQYF
>few|TRBV28|TRBJ2-5|16|TRBD2
TGTGCCAGCAGTCGACTAGCGGGAGGGATCCAAGAGACCCAGTACTTC
CASSRLAGGIQETQYF
>few|TRBV10-3|TRBJ2-7|14|TRBD1
TGTGCCATCAGCTGGACAGGGGGCGAGAACGAGCAGTACTTC
CAISWTGGENEQYF
>-|TRBV20-1|TRBJ2-4|14|TRBD2
TGCAGTGCTTCCCGGGGGGGGGTCAAAAACATTCAGTACTTC
CSASRGGVKNIQYF
>many|TRBV10-1|TRBJ2-2|14|-
TGCGCCAGCAAGGAGGGGGAGTTGGCCGGGGAGCTGTTTTTT
CASKEGELAGELFF
>-|TRBV2|TRBJ2-2|13|TRBD1
TGTGCCAGCAGACACAGGGGCACCGGGGAGCTGTTTTTT
CASRHRGTGELFF
>-|TRBV5-6|TRBJ1-1|15|-
TGTGCCAGCAGCTTGGCCCATATGGCAACCACTGAAGCTTTCTTT
CASSLAHMATTEAFF
>many|TRBV15|TRBJ2-1|15|-
TGTGCCACCAGCGTCGCAGGACAGTTTTACAATGAGCAGTTCTTC
CATSVAGQFYNEQFF
>-|TRBV29-1|TRBJ2-5|11|-
TGCAGCGTCCCCACGTCGGGGACCCAGTACTTC
CSVPTSGTQYF
>many|TRBV12-3/TRBV12-4|TRBJ2-7|14|-
TGTGCCAGCAGTTTCGGGACACCTTCCTACGAGCAGTACTTC
CASSFGTPSYEQYF
>few|TRBV12-3/TRBV12-4|TRBJ2-1|20|TRBD2
TGTGCCAGCAGTCCGAGACGCAGAGGACTAGCGGGAGAATCTTACAATGAGCAGTTCTTC
CASSPRRRGLAGESYNEQFF
>few|TRBV20-1|TRBJ1-1|12|-
TGCAGTGCTAGGGGGTCCCACACTGAAGCTTTCTTT
CSARGSHTEAFF
>many|TRBV9|TRBJ2-5|14|-
TGTGCCAGCAGCGATCGACAGGTTGGAGAGACCCAGTACTTC
CASSDRQVGETQYF
>many|TRBV20-1|TRBJ2-7|15|TRBD2
TGCAGTGCTAGAGTTCCCCTAGCGGGAGGGCGCGAGCAGTACTTC
CSARVPLAGGREQYF
>few|TRBV11-1|TRBJ1-1|18|TRBD1
TGTGCCAGCAGCTTAAAGGGCCGGAAAACAGGGGGGGACACTGAAGCTTTCTTT
CASSLKGRKTGGDTEAFF
>-|TRBV29-1|TRBJ2-3|15|TRBD1
TGCAGCGTTACCCTTCAGGGCAGGGGGACAGGTACGCAGTATTTT
CSVTLQGRGTGTQYF
>-|TRBV20-1|TRBJ1-1|10|-
TGCAGTGCTAGATACCCTGAAGCTTTCTTT
CSARYPEAFF
>many|TRBV5-5|TRBJ2-7|12|-
TGTGCCAGCAGCCCCCCAGAAAACGAGCAGTACTTC
CASSPPENEQYF
>few|TRBV20-1|TRBJ2-5|13|TRBD2
TGCAGTGCTAGAGATCTGCTAGCGGGGACCCAGTACTTC
CSARDLLAGTQYF
>-|TRBV6-1|TRBJ1-3|16|-
TGTGCCAGCAGTCGACTTCCAACCTCTCGTGGAAACACCATATATTTT
CASSRLPTSRGNTIYF
>few|TRBV6-2/TRBV6-3|TRBJ2-4|16|-
TGTGCCAGCAGTTACTTTTATCCCTCCCGGGAAAACATTCAGTACTTC
CASSYFYPSRENIQYF
>few|TRBV2|TRBJ1-5|16|TRBD1
TGTGCCAGCAACGACAGGGGGCCATATAGCAATCAGCCCCAGCATTTT
CASNDRGPYSNQPQHF
>few|TRBV6-5|TRBJ2-1|14|-
TGTGCCAGCAGTTACTCAGGGCAGATCAATGAGCAGTTCTTC
CASSYSGQINEQFF
>-|TRBV9|TRBJ2-1|14|-
TGTGCCAGCAGCGTCTCCTTCTCCTACAATGAGCAGTTCTTC
CASSVSFSYNEQFF
>-|TRBV5-1|TRBJ2-3|15|-
TGCGCCAGCAGCTTGACCCCCACGAGCACAGATACGCAGTATTTT
CASSLTPTSTDTQYF
>few|TRBV7-9|TRBJ1-4|16|-
TGTGCCAGCAGCTTAGACGGCGCAGCAACTAATGAAAAACTGTTTTTT
CASSLDGAATNEKLFF
>few|TRBV7-9|TRBJ1-1|14|-
TGTGCCAGCAGCGGGGTCACAGGGAACACTGAAGCTTTCTTT
CASSGVTGNTEAFF
>-|TRBV7-9|TRBJ2-7|15|-
TGTGCCAGCAGTCCAGCCCCGACTCATTCGTACGAGCAGTACTTC
CASSPAPTHSYEQYF
>-|TRBV7-9|TRBJ2-2|16|TRBD1
TGTGCCAGCAGCAACCCGGGACAGGGGAACACCGGGGAGCTGTTTTTT
CASSNPGQGNTGELFF
>many|TRBV9|TRBJ2-2|15|-
TGTGCCAGCAGCGCTGGGACCACGAACACCGGGGAGCTGTTTTTT
CASSAGTTNTGELFF